Listed below are T cell receptor beta chains from one sample, sequenced in a study of cytomegalovirus exposure and HLA in healthy donors. Here immunoSEQ multiplex PCR was the method, and the copy in TCRdb shows in-frame clones only, minus some. Among 120,000 or so clones listed, roughly 90% were seen once. The specimen was PBMCs. The receptor set was obtained from a woman under 30 in good health and CMV-seronegative. CDR3s include the opening cysteine and the closing phenylalanine or tryptophan. A D gene is named only where the DNA matches it firmly. Only part of the rows carry a size: once, few, many, or a class if the clone is expanded.

cdr3_nt,cdr3_aa,clone_size,v_call,d_call,j_call
TGTGCCAGCGCTAGCGGCTCCTACGAGCAGTACTTC,CASASGSYEQYF,.,TRBV7-9,TRBD2,TRBJ2-7
TGTGCCAGCTCACCGGGGACAGGGGTGGGCAATCAGCCCCAGCATTTT,CASSPGTGVGNQPQHF,.,TRBV18,TRBD1,TRBJ1-5
TGTGCCAGCAGTCAAGACGGTAGGAGCTCCTACGAGCAGTACTTC,CASSQDGRSSYEQYF,.,TRBV27,.,TRBJ2-7
TGTGCCAGCAGCTTGTACTACGAGCAGTACTTC,CASSLYYEQYF,.,TRBV5-6,.,TRBJ2-7
TGTGCCAGTAGTAGGGCAGGGTGGGAGACCCAGTACTTC,CASSRAGWETQYF,.,TRBV19,.,TRBJ2-5
TGTGCCAGCAGCCAAGAGAGTCGGTATGTTGGGACTAGATACAATGAGCAGTTCTTC,CASSQESRYVGTRYNEQFF,.,TRBV14,TRBD2,TRBJ2-1
TGTGCCAGCAGGCACCCCCTGGGACAGGGAAGCCACGAGCAGTACTTC,CASRHPLGQGSHEQYF,.,TRBV28,TRBD1,TRBJ2-7
TGTGCCAGCAGTGAAGGGACAGGGCAGCCCCAGCATTTT,CASSEGTGQPQHF,.,TRBV6-1,TRBD1,TRBJ1-5
TGTGCCAGCAGCGTCCAGGGGTTGTCCTACAATGAGCAGTTCTTC,CASSVQGLSYNEQFF,.,TRBV9,.,TRBJ2-1
TGTGCCAGCAGTTCCTACAGGGGGCCTGGATCGATCGAGCAGTACTTC,CASSSYRGPGSIEQYF,.,TRBV28,TRBD1,TRBJ2-7
TGTGCCAGCAGCCCAGGGGGGTACGCCTACGAGCAGTACTTC,CASSPGGYAYEQYF,.,TRBV5-4,.,TRBJ2-7
TGCAGCGTTCGACTAGCGGGTCAGTCCTACGAGCAGTACTTC,CSVRLAGQSYEQYF,.,TRBV29-1,TRBD2,TRBJ2-7
TGTGCCAGCAGCCAAGAGTGGGTCGGGAAGGACTATGGCTACACCTTC,CASSQEWVGKDYGYTF,.,TRBV4-2,.,TRBJ1-2
TGTGCCAGCAGTGTCACTAGCGGGTCCTACGAGCAGTACTTC,CASSVTSGSYEQYF,.,TRBV28,TRBD2,TRBJ2-7
TGTGCCAGCAGCTGGGGACTAGCGGGAGTTCATGAGCAGTTCTTC,CASSWGLAGVHEQFF,.,TRBV27,TRBD2,TRBJ2-1
TGTGCCAGCAGCTTCAGCCAGGGATACTACGAGCAGTACTTC,CASSFSQGYYEQYF,.,TRBV5-6,.,TRBJ2-7
TGCGCCAGCAGCCAAGTCGGACAGGGGGCGAGGAATGAAAAACTGTTTTTT,CASSQVGQGARNEKLFF,.,TRBV4-1,TRBD1,TRBJ1-4
TGTGCCAGCAGTCTGTCGGGGGTACAGGAAAACACCGGGGAGCTGTTTTTT,CASSLSGVQENTGELFF,once,TRBV9,.,TRBJ2-2
TGTGCCTGGAGTGTCGGACAGGGAAATTGGCCCCAGCATTTT,CAWSVGQGNWPQHF,.,TRBV30,TRBD1,TRBJ1-5
TGTGCCAGCAGTGACTCAGCGGGAGGGCCGGATACGCAGTATTTT,CASSDSAGGPDTQYF,once,TRBV6-4,TRBD2,TRBJ2-3
TGTGCCAGCAGTCAACGACAGGGTTTGAATCAGCCCCAGCATTTT,CASSQRQGLNQPQHF,.,TRBV28,TRBD1,TRBJ1-5
TGTGCCAGCAGAGTACAGGGGACGGTGGCCCAGTACTTC,CASRVQGTVAQYF,.,TRBV27,TRBD1,TRBJ2-5
TGTGCCAGCAGTGCAGGACAGGGGGCATCCTACGAGCAGTACTTC,CASSAGQGASYEQYF,.,TRBV6-4,TRBD1,TRBJ2-7
TGTGCCAGCAGTCGAGGGCTCTACGAGCAGTACTTC,CASSRGLYEQYF,.,TRBV6-5,.,TRBJ2-7
TGTGCCAGCAGCCGTAGACTAGCGGGGGGGCAATACAATGAGCAGTTCTTC,CASSRRLAGGQYNEQFF,.,TRBV7-8,TRBD2,TRBJ2-1
TGTGCCAGCAGCTCCGGACCCCAGAGGGGGGAAAAACTGTTTTTT,CASSSGPQRGEKLFF,.,TRBV5-6,.,TRBJ1-4
TGTGCCTGGAGCCCCTCCGGGACTAGCGGGAATAAGGGGTGGGCAGATACGCAGTATTTT,CAWSPSGTSGNKGWADTQYF,.,TRBV30,TRBD2,TRBJ2-3
TGTGCCAGCCGCCTAAGGACAAGGAGAGAGACCCAGTACTTC,CASRLRTRRETQYF,.,TRBV5-6,.,TRBJ2-5
TGTGCTAGTGGTTTGGTAATGGGGGACACCTCCTCCTACGAGCAGTACTTC,CASGLVMGDTSSYEQYF,.,TRBV12-5,.,TRBJ2-7
TGTGCCAGCAGTTTACGGAGACTCCGGAGGGGCACTGAAGCTTTCTTT,CASSLRRLRRGTEAFF,.,TRBV28,.,TRBJ1-1
TGTGCCAGCAGTCGGGTGGGGCCCCAGCATTTT,CASSRVGPQHF,.,TRBV2,.,TRBJ1-5
TGTGCCAGCCGGCCGGGGAGGAGGGGTAGTTACGAGCAATACTTC,CASRPGRRGSYEQYF,.,TRBV7-9,.,TRBJ2-7
TGTGCCAGCAGCTTAGGACAGATGAACACTGAAGCTTTCTTT,CASSLGQMNTEAFF,.,TRBV11-2,.,TRBJ1-1
TGTGCCAGCAGCCCAGTGGGGGCCTATGGCTACACCTTC,CASSPVGAYGYTF,once,TRBV7-9,.,TRBJ1-2
TGTGCCAGCTCACCGAACCACTCTAGAAACACCATATATTTT,CASSPNHSRNTIYF,.,TRBV18,.,TRBJ1-3
TGTGCCAGCTCACCACCGGGGGCCCTTAATGAAAAACTGTTTTTT,CASSPPGALNEKLFF,once,TRBV18,.,TRBJ1-4
TGTGCCAGCAGCTTAGGGGCGTATGGCGGGAGGGCTGCCTACGAGCAGTACTTC,CASSLGAYGGRAAYEQYF,.,TRBV11-2,TRBD2,TRBJ2-7
TGTGCCAGTAGTCCGCGGTTCGTCTCTGGAAACACCATATATTTT,CASSPRFVSGNTIYF,.,TRBV19,.,TRBJ1-3
TGTGCCAGCAGTTTATCTTGGGGAGCTGGAAACACCATATATTTT,CASSLSWGAGNTIYF,.,TRBV27,.,TRBJ1-3
TGTGCCAGCAGATGGACTAGCGGGAGACCCTGGGAGCAGTACTTC,CASRWTSGRPWEQYF,.,TRBV28,TRBD2,TRBJ2-7
TGTGCCAGCAGCTTCCGAGGGGGCAGCCAAGAGACCCAGTACTTC,CASSFRGGSQETQYF,once,TRBV7-8,TRBD1,TRBJ2-5
TGCGCCAGCAGCCAGGACTGGACGGGTCCCTCTCTGGCGGGACCTTTCTACGAGCAGTACTTC,CASSQDWTGPSLAGPFYEQYF,.,TRBV4-3,.,TRBJ2-7
TGCAGCGTTCGACAAACAGAGAACACTGAAGCTTTCTTT,CSVRQTENTEAFF,.,TRBV29-1,.,TRBJ1-1
TGTGCCACCAGCAAGAAGCGGGGCGGGCACACCGGGGAGCTGTTTTTT,CATSKKRGGHTGELFF,.,TRBV15,TRBD2,TRBJ2-2
TGCAGCGCACTAACGACAGGGACTGAAGCTTTCTTT,CSALTTGTEAFF,.,TRBV29-1,TRBD1,TRBJ1-1
TGCGCCAGCAATCTAGCGGGAGATGGAGAGACCCAGTACTTC,CASNLAGDGETQYF,few,TRBV5-1,TRBD2,TRBJ2-5
TGTGCCAGCAGCTTAGTTGGGACTAGCGGGATCGATGAGCAGTTCTTC,CASSLVGTSGIDEQFF,.,TRBV11-3,TRBD2,TRBJ2-1
TGTGCCAGCAGCTTACTATGGACAGGGATAAGTGGCTACACCTTC,CASSLLWTGISGYTF,.,TRBV7-9,TRBD1,TRBJ1-2
TGTGCCAGCAGCCAAGATCCAGGGGCCCTAAGCTCCTACGAGCAGTACTTC,CASSQDPGALSSYEQYF,.,TRBV4-2,.,TRBJ2-7
TGTGCCAGCAGCTTAGGAGACAGGGGCACCGGGGAGCTGTTTTTT,CASSLGDRGTGELFF,.,TRBV11-2,TRBD1,TRBJ2-2
TGCGCCAGCAGCTCCGGACAGGGACTATTAACCTACGAGCAGTACTTC,CASSSGQGLLTYEQYF,.,TRBV5-1,.,TRBJ2-7
TGTGCCAGCAGCTTGGAGGGGCGGGGCCTTAACTATGGCTACACCTTC,CASSLEGRGLNYGYTF,.,TRBV5-6,.,TRBJ1-2
TGTGCCAGCAGCCAGAGGGAAGCCGGGGAGCTGTTTTTT,CASSQREAGELFF,.,TRBV7-6,.,TRBJ2-2
TGCGCCAGCAGCTTGACAGGAAGTGGCTACACCTTC,CASSLTGSGYTF,.,TRBV5-1,.,TRBJ1-2